These T cell receptor beta chains were read from a single sample in a study of blood T cell repertoires in COVID-19. Sequencing used immunoSEQ multiplex PCR; TCRdb keeps in-frame clones, though not all of them. This repertoire shows about 370,000 clones, approximately 88% found once; its top ten account for around 3%. Sample: peripheral blood. All receptors come from a woman in her 30s with COVID-19, enrolled during active disease. Both conserved end residues are part of each CDR3. The D gene is left open where the match is weak. Not all rows give a size; the values are once, few, many and, for expanded clones, a class.

TRBV19,15,.,TRBJ1-4,.,TGTGCCAGTAGTATATATAGAGGGTACAATGAAAAACTGTTTTTT,CASSIYRGYNEKLFF
TRBV10-3,12,.,TRBJ2-5,.,TGTGCCACCGCTCAGGGGCAAGAGACCCAGTACTTC,CATAQGQETQYF
TRBV7-9,15,.,TRBJ1-2,.,TGTGCCAGCAGCTTAGTAATCCCGGTCAACTATGGCTACACCTTC,CASSLVIPVNYGYTF
TRBV5-1,16,.,TRBJ1-6,once,TGCGCCAGCAGCCCTGGACTGAGCTCCTATAATTCACCCCTCCACTTT,CASSPGLSSYNSPLHF
TRBV2,14,.,TRBJ2-6,once,TGTGCCAGCAGGGGAGCCTCTGGGGCCAACGTCCTGACTTTC,CASRGASGANVLTF
TRBV7-2,16,TRBD2,TRBJ2-1,.,TGTGCCAGCAGCCCGCCGGGACTAGCGACCTACAATGAGCAGTTCTTC,CASSPPGLATYNEQFF
TRBV7-2,17,.,TRBJ2-2,.,TGTGCCAGCAGCTCAGTGAGGTGGGGGGCGAACACCGGGGAGCTGTTTTTT,CASSSVRWGANTGELFF
TRBV5-1,12,.,TRBJ1-2,.,TGCGCCAGCAGCAGGACAGCTGATGGCTACACCTTC,CASSRTADGYTF
TRBV27,14,TRBD1,TRBJ2-1,.,TGTGCCAGCACCGGACAGGGGCGCTACAATGAGCAGTTCTTC,CASTGQGRYNEQFF
TRBV19,16,TRBD1,TRBJ2-4,.,TGTGCCAGTAGTATAGATCTCCGACAGGGCGGAAACATTCAGTACTTC,CASSIDLRQGGNIQYF
TRBV4-3,12,.,TRBJ2-1,.,TGCGCCAGCAGCCAAGGTGGGGGGGAGCAGTTCTTC,CASSQGGGEQFF
TRBV24-1,14,TRBD1,TRBJ1-2,once,TGTGCCACCAGTGATCCGAGACAGGGCTATGGCTACACCTTC,CATSDPRQGYGYTF
TRBV6-5,14,TRBD1,TRBJ1-5,few,TGTGCCAGCAGCAACAGGGGCTGGGGTCAGCCCCAGCATTTT,CASSNRGWGQPQHF
TRBV19,14,TRBD2,TRBJ2-5,once,TGTGCCAGTAGCCCCGGACTAGCCGGAGAGACCCAGTACTTC,CASSPGLAGETQYF
TRBV19,16,TRBD1,TRBJ2-7,.,TGTGCCAGTAGTTCAACAGGGGGACAATACGGCCACGAGCAGTACTTC,CASSSTGGQYGHEQYF
TRBV18,15,TRBD1,TRBJ2-7,.,TGTGCCAGCTCGGACCAGGGGGCAAGTCCCTACGAGCAGTACTTC,CASSDQGASPYEQYF
TRBV19,14,TRBD2,TRBJ2-2,.,TGTGCCGGACGACTAGCGGGGAACACCGGGGAGCTGTTTTTT,CAGRLAGNTGELFF
TRBV29-1,13,TRBD1,TRBJ2-3,.,TGCAGCGTGGCTGGACAGGTCACAGATACGCAGTATTTT,CSVAGQVTDTQYF
TRBV18,14,.,TRBJ2-1,few,TGTGCCAGCTCACCGACGGCGGAAAACAATGAGCAGTTCTTC,CASSPTAENNEQFF
TRBV2,15,TRBD1,TRBJ1-4,.,TGTGCCAGCAGGGAGGGACAGGGGGCTAATGAAAAACTGTTTTTT,CASREGQGANEKLFF
TRBV4-2,16,.,TRBJ2-2,.,TGTGCCAGCAGCCAAGAGGTAGCTGTGAACACCGGGGAGCTGTTTTTT,CASSQEVAVNTGELFF
TRBV3-1/TRBV3-2,17,TRBD1,TRBJ1-1,.,TGTGCCAGCAGCCAAAGGGTGGGGACAGGGGTTAGCACTGAAGCTTTCTTT,CASSQRVGTGVSTEAFF
TRBV15,16,TRBD2,TRBJ2-3,.,TGTGCCACCAGCAGGGGCGGGGGGCCTAGCACAGATACGCAGTATTTT,CATSRGGGPSTDTQYF
TRBV7-9,13,TRBD1,TRBJ1-1,.,TGTGCCAGCAGCTTAGATAGGGACAGGGTTCCTTTCTTT,CASSLDRDRVPFF
TRBV9,13,.,TRBJ2-1,once,TGTGCCAGCAGCGTAGGTCCAGACTATGAGCAGTTCTTC,CASSVGPDYEQFF
TRBV19,13,.,TRBJ2-1,.,TGTGCCGCCTCCACGGGCTCCTACAATGAGCAGTTCTTC,CAASTGSYNEQFF
TRBV10-1,16,.,TRBJ2-5,.,TGCGCCAGCAGTGAAGGGTCGGCGGGGACCGAAGAGACCCAGTACTTC,CASSEGSAGTEETQYF
TRBV28,16,TRBD2,TRBJ2-7,.,TGTGCCAGCAGTCCAACGGGACTAGCGGGGGGAGACGAGCAGTACTTC,CASSPTGLAGGDEQYF
TRBV7-2,15,.,TRBJ1-4,.,TGTGCCAGCAGCTTACAAGGGGGGAGGGTTGAAAAACTGTTTTTT,CASSLQGGRVEKLFF
TRBV11-3,13,.,TRBJ1-2,.,TGTGCCAGCAGCCCCCACGGGAGGGATGGCTACACCTTC,CASSPHGRDGYTF
TRBV24-1,14,TRBD1,TRBJ1-4,.,TGTGCCACCAGTGATTTAAGTGATGGGACAGGGCTGTTTTTT,CATSDLSDGTGLFF
TRBV24-1,24,.,TRBJ1-5,once,TGTGCCACCAGTGATTCTCGAGAAACAGGGTACTCGAATCGGGGATCGTTTCAGGATCAGCCCCAGCATTTT,CATSDSRETGYSNRGSFQDQPQHF
TRBV3-1/TRBV3-2,15,.,TRBJ2-1,.,TGTGCCAGCAGCCAATTGTCGGGGGTGTCGGGTGAGCAGTTCTTC,CASSQLSGVSGEQFF